Only a few counts were recorded for the clone carrying this T cell receptor (beta chain). Its specificity is not known. This sample was included in a study of identical twins. The study, taken as a whole, reports: While abundant cord blood beta clonotypes carried fewer insertions, memory repertoires showed no such pattern. The study drew conclusions from cross-sectional statistical analysis, not from following the same donors.

Germline assignment: CDR1 MNHEY and CDR2 SVGAGI. Trimming took off 1 base at V and 0 bases at J, with 18 bases between the two ends. The CDR3 sequence is 18 residues long. TCRdb redid the calling of the 5' RACE reads with MiXCR, one entry per CDR3 protein. The table has fewer than 250,000 distinct CDR3 sequences, around 15% seen once. This same sample was also taken into another study, of T cells expressing NK-cell markers. This second report adds: The authors derived TCR beta repertoires from sorted CD3+CD56+NKG2C+, CD3+CD56+NKG2C- and CD3+CD56-NKG2C+ T cells.

The rearrangement joins TRBV6-5 to TRBJ1-2; D remains unclear. The sequence was obtained from a woman under 30 in good health. Source material: CD8+ T cells sorted from blood. The CDR3 is CASSYFSRASTTNYGYTF. As DNA, the CDR3 is TGTGCCAGCAGTTACTTTTCCCGGGCCTCCACCACTAACTATGGCTACACCTTC.